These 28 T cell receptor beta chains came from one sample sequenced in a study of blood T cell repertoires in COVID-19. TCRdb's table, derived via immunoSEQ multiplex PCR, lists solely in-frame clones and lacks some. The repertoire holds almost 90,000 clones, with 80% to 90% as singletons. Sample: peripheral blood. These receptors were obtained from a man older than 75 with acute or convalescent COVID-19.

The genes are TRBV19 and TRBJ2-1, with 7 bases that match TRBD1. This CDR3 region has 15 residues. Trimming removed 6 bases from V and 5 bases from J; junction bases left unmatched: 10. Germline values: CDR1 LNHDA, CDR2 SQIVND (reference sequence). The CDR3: CASSQGTGVHNEQFF. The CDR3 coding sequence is TGTGCCAGTAGCCAAGGAACAGGGGTCCACAATGAGCAGTTCTTC.

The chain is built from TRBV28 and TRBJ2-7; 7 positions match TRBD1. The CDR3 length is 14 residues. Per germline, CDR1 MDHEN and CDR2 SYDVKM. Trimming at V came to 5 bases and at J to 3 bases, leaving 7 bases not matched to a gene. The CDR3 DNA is TGTGCCAGCAGTCCCCCGACAGGGAGCTACGAGCAGTACTTC. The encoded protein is CASSPPTGSYEQYF.

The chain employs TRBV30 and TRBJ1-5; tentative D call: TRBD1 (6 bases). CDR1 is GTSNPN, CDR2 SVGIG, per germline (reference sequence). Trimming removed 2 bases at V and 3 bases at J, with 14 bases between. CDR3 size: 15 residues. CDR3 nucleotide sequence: TGTGCCTGGAGTCTTGGACAGATTTTCAATCAGCCCCAGCATTTT. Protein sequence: CAWSLGQIFNQPQHF.

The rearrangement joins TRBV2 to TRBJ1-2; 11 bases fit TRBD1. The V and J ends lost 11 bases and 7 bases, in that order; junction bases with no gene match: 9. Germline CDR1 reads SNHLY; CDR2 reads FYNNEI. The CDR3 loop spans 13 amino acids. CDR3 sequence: CASGTGGPGGYTF. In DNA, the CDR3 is TGTGCCTCTGGGACAGGGGGACCAGGTGGCTACACCTTC.

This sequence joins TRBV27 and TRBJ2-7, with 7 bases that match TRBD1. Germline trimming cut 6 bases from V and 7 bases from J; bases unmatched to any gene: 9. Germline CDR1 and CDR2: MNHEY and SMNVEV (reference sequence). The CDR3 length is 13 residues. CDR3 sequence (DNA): TGTGCCAGCAGCCCAGACCGACAGGGTGAGCAGTACTTC. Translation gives CASSPDRQGEQYF.

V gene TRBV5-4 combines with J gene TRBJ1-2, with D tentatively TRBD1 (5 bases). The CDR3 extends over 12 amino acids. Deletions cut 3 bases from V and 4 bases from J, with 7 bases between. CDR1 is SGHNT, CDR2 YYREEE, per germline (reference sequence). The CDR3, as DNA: TGTGCCAGCAGCTCGACAGTCTATGGCTACACCTTC. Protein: CASSSTVYGYTF.

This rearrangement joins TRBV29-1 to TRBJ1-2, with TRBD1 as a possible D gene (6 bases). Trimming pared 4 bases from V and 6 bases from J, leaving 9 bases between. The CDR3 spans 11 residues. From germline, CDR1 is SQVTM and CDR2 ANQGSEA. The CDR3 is CSVVGADGYTF. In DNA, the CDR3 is TGCAGCGTTGTGGGGGCTGATGGCTACACCTTC.

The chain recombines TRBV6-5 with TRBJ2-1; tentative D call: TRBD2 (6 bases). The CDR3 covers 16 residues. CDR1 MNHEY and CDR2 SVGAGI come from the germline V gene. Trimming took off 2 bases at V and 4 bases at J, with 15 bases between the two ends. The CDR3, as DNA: TGTGCCAGCAGTTACGGCCGGGACTCGACGTACAATGAGCAGTTCTTC. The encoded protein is CASSYGRDSTYNEQFF.

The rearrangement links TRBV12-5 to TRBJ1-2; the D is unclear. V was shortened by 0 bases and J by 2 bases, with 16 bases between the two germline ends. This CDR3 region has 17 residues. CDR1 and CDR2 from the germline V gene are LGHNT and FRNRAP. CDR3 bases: TGTGCTAGTGGTTTGGTACTGTCACCCGACGGGAACTATGGCTACACCTTC. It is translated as CASGLVLSPDGNYGYTF.

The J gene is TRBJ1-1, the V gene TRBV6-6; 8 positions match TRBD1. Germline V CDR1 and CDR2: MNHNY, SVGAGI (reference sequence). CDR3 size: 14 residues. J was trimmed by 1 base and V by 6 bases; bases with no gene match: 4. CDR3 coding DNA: TGTGCCAGCAGAGGACAGGGTGGGAACACTGAAGCTTTCTTT. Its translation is CASRGQGGNTEAFF.

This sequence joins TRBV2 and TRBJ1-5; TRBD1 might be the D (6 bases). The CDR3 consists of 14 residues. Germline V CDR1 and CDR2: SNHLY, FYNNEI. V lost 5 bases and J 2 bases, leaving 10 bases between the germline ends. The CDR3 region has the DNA TGTGCCAGCAGTTACAGGGTTGGCAATCAGCCCCAGCATTTT. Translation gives CASSYRVGNQPQHF.

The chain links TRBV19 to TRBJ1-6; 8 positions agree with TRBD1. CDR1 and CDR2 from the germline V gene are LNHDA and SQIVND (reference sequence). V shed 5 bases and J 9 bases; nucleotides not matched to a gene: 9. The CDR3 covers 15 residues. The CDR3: CASSRDRDRTSPLHF. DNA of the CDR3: TGTGCCAGTAGTCGAGACCGGGACAGGACTTCACCCCTCCACTTT.

The CDR3 here is CASRERGTRYEQYF. The CDR3 coding sequence is TGTGCCAGCAGAGAGCGGGGGACGCGCTACGAGCAGTACTTC. The rearrangement links TRBV2 to TRBJ2-7, with 8 bases lining up with TRBD2. V lost 6 bases and J lost 3; bases outside the gene matches: 7. The CDR3 is 14 residues long. Germline V gene data show CDR1 as SNHLY and CDR2 as FYNNEI. The full variable domain, completed using reference TRBV2 and TRBJ2-7, is EPEVTQTPSHQVTQMGQEVILRCVPISNHLYFYWYRQILGQKVEFLVSFYNNEISEKSEIFDDQFSVERPDGSNFTLKIRSTKLEDSAMYFCASRERGTRYEQYFGPGTRLTVT.

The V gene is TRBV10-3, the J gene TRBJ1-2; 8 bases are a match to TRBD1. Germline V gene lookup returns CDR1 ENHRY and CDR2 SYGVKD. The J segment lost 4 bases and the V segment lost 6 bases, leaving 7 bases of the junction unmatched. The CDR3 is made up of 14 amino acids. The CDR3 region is CAIRGTGLLYGYTF. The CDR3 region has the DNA TGTGCCATCAGGGGGACAGGACTCCTCTATGGCTACACCTTC.

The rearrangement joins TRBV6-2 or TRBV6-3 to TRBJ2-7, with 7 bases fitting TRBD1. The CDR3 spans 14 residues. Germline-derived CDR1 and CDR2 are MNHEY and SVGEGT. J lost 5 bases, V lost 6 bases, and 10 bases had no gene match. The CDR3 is CASSQTTGWDEQYF. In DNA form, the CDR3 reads TGTGCCAGCAGCCAGACGACAGGGTGGGACGAGCAGTACTTC.

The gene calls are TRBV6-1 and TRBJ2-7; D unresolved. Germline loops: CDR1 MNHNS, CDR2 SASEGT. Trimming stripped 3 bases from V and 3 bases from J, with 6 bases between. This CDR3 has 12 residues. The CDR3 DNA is TGTGCCAGCAGTGATCCCGGCTACGAGCAGTACTTC. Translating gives CASSDPGYEQYF.

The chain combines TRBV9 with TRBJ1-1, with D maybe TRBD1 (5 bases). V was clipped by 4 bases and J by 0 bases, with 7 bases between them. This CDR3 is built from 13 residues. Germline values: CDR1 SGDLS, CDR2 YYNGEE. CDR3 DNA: TGTGCCAGCAGCCAGGGCCTGAACACTGAAGCTTTCTTT. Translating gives CASSQGLNTEAFF.

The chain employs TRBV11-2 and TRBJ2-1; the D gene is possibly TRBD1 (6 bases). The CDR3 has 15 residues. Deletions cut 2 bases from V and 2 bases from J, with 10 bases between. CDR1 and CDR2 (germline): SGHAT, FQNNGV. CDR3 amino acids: CASSLNTGTYNEQFF. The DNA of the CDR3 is TGTGCCAGCAGCTTAAATACAGGGACCTACAATGAGCAGTTCTTC.

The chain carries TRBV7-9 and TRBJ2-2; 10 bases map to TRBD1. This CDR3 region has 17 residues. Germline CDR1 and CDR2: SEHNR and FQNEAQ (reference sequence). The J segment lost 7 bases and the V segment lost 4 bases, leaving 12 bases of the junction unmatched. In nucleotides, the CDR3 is TGTGCCAGCAGCTCAGACCGCGACAGGGGGCGAAGCGGGGAGCTGTTTTTT. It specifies CASSSDRDRGRSGELFF.

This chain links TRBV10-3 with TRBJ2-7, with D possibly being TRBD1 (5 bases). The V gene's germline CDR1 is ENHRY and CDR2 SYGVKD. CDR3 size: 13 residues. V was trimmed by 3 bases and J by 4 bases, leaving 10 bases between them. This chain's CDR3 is CAISDQTAYEQYF. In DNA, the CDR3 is TGTGCCATCAGTGATCAGACAGCTTACGAGCAGTACTTC.

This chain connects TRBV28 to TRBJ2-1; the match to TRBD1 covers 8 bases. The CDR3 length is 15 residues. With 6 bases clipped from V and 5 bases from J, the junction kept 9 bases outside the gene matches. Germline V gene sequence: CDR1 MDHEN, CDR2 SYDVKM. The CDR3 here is CASSRTGTGNNEQFF. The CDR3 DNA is TGTGCCAGCAGCCGAACCGGGACAGGCAACAATGAGCAGTTCTTC.

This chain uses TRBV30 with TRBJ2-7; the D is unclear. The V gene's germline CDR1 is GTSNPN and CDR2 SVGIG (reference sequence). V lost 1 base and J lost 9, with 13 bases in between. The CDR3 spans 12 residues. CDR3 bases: TGTGCCTGGAGTGCCCAGCGTACGGTGCAGTACTTC. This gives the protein CAWSAQRTVQYF.

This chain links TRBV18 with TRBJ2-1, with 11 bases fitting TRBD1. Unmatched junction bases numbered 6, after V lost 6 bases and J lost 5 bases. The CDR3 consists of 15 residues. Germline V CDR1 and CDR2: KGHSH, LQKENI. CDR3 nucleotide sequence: TGTGCCAGCTCCCCGGACAGGGGGCTCAACAATGAGCAGTTCTTC. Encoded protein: CASSPDRGLNNEQFF.

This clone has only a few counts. CDR3 amino acids: CASSLGQGLGQPQHF. The CDR3 nucleotides read TGTGCCAGCAGCCTGGGACAGGGATTGGGGCAGCCCCAGCATTTT. V gene TRBV7-2 combines with J gene TRBJ1-5, with 9 bases aligning to TRBD1. CDR1 and CDR2 (germline): SGHTA, FQGNSA. V shed 5 bases and J 7 bases; nucleotides not matched to a gene: 9. The CDR3 extends over 15 amino acids.

This CDR3 is CASSLLGGGYTF. The CDR3 nucleotides are TGTGCCAGCAGCTTGTTGGGAGGAGGCTACACCTTC. The chain has TRBV11-2 and TRBJ1-2; D is unclear. The germline CDR1 and CDR2 sequences are SGHAT and FQNNGV. This CDR3 region has 12 residues. The V gene lost 3 bases and the J gene lost 8 bases, with 10 bases spanning the gap.

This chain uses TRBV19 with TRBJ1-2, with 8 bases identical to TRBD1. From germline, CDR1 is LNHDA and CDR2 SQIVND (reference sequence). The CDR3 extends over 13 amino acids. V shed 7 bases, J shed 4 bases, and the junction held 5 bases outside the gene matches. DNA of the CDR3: TGTGCCAGTAATCCAGGGGGCATCTATGGCTACACCTTC. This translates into CASNPGGIYGYTF.

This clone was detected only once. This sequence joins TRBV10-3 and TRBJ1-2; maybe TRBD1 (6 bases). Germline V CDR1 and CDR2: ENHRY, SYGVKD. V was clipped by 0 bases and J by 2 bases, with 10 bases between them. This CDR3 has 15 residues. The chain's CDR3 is CAISESGGPNYGYTF. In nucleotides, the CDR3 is TGTGCCATCAGTGAGTCCGGGGGGCCCAACTATGGCTACACCTTC.

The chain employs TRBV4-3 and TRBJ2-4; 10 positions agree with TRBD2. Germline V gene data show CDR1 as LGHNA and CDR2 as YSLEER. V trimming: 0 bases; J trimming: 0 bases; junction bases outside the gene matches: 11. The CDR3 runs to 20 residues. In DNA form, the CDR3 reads TGCGCCAGCAGCCAAGAGGCGGAGACTAGCGGGTTTCTAGCCAAAAACATTCAGTACTTC. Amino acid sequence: CASSQEAETSGFLAKNIQYF.